This T cell receptor beta chain was retrieved from a study of OX40 agonist ivuxolimab in advanced cancers. In the study overall: Six ivuxolimab dose levels, 0.01 to 10 mg/kg, were given intravenously every 2 weeks. Whole-study results and caveats: Among T cells, CD8+ cells averaged more expanded clones than CD4+ cells. Partial responders dosed at 0.1-3.0 mg/kg displayed clonal expansion ranking among the lowest.

Only in-frame clones appear in the TCRdb table, and some are missing; sequencing was by immunoSEQ multiplex PCR. The sample lists roughly 81,000 clones, 90% to 95% seen once, with approximately 9.9% in the top ten. This clone was seen only once. Its antigen is currently unknown. Trimming took 2 bases from V and 0 from J, leaving 13 bases between them. CDR1 and CDR2 from the germline V gene are SGHTA and FQGTGA. There are 16 residues in the CDR3. This chain connects TRBV7-3 to TRBJ1-1; a possible D gene is TRBD1 (6 bases). This sequence was found in an adult with an advanced solid tumor such as melanoma, head and neck, liver or kidney cancer. This material consisted of CD4+ or CD8+ T cells sorted from blood, taken in a trial of the OX40 agonist ivuxolimab. The CDR3 sequence is CASSLYGGAMNTEAFF. CDR3 in DNA: TGTGCCAGCAGCTTATATGGGGGCGCCATGAACACTGAAGCTTTCTTT.